These T cell receptor beta chains were read from a single sample in a study of CD8+ T cells in alopecia areata. Sequencing used immunoSEQ multiplex PCR; TCRdb keeps in-frame clones, though not all of them. The sample consists of approximately 9,300 clones, 65% to 80% of them appearing once. Sequenced material: skin. All receptors come from a human donor with alopecia areata. Each CDR3 is given with its conserved first and last residue. The order of the fields is V gene, D gene, CDR3 protein. The D gene is left open where the match is weak.

TRBV9 NA CASSGRGAVLMETQYF
TRBV7-6 TRBD1 CASSLGSTGEGTEAFF
TRBV18 NA CASSPIARMAIYNEQFF
TRBV19 NA CASSSIEGSLNIQYF
TRBV7-9 TRBD1 CASSLGQGGYEKLFF
TRBV7-2 NA CASSLIATGRKTQYF
TRBV7-2 NA CASSLVGIEQFF
TRBV29-1 NA CSVEDRGGRKTQYF
TRBV7-2 NA CASSLARTRYNEQFF
TRBV7-2 NA CASSSRDRNTEAFF
TRBV29-1 NA CSATVRTNEKLFF
TRBV28 TRBD2 CASSVGTSGYEQYF
TRBV29-1 TRBD1 CSVGHPGQGVLAFF
TRBV5-1 TRBD2 CASSPRTGGWTSGTMETQYF
TRBV7-3 NA CASSPGPLNEQFF
TRBV7-2 NA CASSLDWAGAYEQYF
TRBV25-1 NA CASSDAVYGYTF
TRBV7-2 NA CASSFGPGRYEQYF
TRBV2 TRBD1 CASTRDRGRNNEQFF
TRBV4-3 NA CASSQDRDTGWNTQYF
TRBV5-1 TRBD1 CASSGQGISYEQYF
TRBV7-2 NA CASSFLGRYNSPLHF
TRBV7-2 TRBD2 CASSFPGLAPNEQFF
TRBV7-2 NA CASSLWGDTSEQYF
TRBV14 TRBD2 CASSQDTLAAPYEQYF
TRBV28 NA CASSLIQRGPPSYEQYF
TRBV7-6 NA CASSLDQLSHEQYF